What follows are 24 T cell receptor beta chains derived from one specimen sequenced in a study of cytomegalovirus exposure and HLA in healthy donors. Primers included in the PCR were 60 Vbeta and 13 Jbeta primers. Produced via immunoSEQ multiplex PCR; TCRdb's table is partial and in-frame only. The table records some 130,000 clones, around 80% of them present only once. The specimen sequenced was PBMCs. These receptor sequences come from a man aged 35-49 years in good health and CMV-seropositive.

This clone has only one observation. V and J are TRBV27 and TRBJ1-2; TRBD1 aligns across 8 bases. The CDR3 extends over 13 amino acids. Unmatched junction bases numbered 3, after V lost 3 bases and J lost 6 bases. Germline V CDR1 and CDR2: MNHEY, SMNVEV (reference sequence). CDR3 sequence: CASSFRQGHGYTF. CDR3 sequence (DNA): TGTGCCAGCAGTTTTCGACAGGGGCATGGCTACACCTTC.

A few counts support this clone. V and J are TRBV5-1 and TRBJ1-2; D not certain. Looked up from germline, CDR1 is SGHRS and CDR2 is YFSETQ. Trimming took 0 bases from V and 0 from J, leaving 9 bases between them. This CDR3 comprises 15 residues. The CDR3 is CASSLEAVANYGYTF. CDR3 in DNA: TGCGCCAGCAGCTTGGAGGCGGTAGCTAACTATGGCTACACCTTC.

The DNA for the CDR3 is TGTGCCAGCAGTTTAGGCCTCCGGGACAACAACTACGAGCAGTACTTC. Encoded protein: CASSLGLRDNNYEQYF. The genes are TRBV28 and TRBJ2-7; TRBD1 might be the D (6 bases). Germline V gene sequence: CDR1 MDHEN, CDR2 SYDVKM. The CDR3 spans 16 residues. V shed 2 bases and J shed 3 bases, with 17 bases lying between them.

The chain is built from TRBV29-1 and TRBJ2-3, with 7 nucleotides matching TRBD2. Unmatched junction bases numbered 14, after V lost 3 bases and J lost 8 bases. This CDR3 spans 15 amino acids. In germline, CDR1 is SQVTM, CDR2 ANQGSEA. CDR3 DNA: TGCAGCGTTGAGTGGATGGGGGGGGAGGGCGGTACGCAGTATTTT. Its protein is CSVEWMGGEGGTQYF.

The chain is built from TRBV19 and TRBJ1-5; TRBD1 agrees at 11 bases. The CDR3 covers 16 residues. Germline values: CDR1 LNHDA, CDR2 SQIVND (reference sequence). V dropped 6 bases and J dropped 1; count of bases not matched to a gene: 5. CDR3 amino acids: CASRGQGALSNQPQHF. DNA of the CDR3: TGTGCCAGTAGAGGACAGGGGGCGCTGAGCAATCAGCCCCAGCATTTT. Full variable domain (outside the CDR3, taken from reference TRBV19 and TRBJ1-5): DGGITQSPKYLFRKEGQNVTLSCEQNLNHDAMYWYRQDPGQGLRLIYYSQIVNDFQKGDIAEGYSVSREKKESFPLTVTSAQKNPTAFYLCASRGQGALSNQPQHFGDGTRLSIL.

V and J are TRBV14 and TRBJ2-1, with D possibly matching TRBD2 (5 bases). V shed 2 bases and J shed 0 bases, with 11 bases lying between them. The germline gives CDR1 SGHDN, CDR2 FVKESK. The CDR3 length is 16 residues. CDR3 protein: CASSQLAGSSYNEQFF. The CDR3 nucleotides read TGTGCCAGCAGCCAACTGGCGGGCAGCTCCTACAATGAGCAGTTCTTC. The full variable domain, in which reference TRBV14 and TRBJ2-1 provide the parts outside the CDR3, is EAGVTQFPSHSVIEKGQTVTLRCDPISGHDNLYWYRRVMGKEIKFLLHFVKESKQDESGMPNNRFLAERTGGTYSTLKVQPAELEDSGVYFCASSQLAGSSYNEQFFGPGTRLTVL.

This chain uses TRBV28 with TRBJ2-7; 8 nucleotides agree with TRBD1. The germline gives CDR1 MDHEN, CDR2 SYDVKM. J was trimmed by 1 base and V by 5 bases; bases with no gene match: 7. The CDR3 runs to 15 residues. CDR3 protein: CASSRGTGASYEQYF. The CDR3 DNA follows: TGTGCCAGCAGTAGAGGGACAGGAGCTTCCTACGAGCAGTACTTC.

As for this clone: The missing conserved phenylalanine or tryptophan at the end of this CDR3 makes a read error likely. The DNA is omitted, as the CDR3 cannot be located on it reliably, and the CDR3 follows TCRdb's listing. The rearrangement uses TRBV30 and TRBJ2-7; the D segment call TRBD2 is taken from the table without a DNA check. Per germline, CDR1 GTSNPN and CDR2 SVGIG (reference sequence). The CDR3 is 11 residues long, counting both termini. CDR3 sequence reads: CAWSFSGEAPL.

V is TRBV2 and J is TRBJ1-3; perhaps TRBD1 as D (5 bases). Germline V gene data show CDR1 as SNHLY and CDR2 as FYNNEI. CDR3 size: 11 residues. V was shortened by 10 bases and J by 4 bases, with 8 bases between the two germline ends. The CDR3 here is CAKGEGNTIYF. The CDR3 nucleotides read TGTGCCAAAGGGGAAGGAAACACCATATATTTT.

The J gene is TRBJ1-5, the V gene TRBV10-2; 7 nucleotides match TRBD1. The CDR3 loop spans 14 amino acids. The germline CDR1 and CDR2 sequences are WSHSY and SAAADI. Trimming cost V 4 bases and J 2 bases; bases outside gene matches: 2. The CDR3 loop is CASSADRGNQPQHF. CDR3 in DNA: TGCGCCAGCAGTGCCGACAGGGGCAATCAGCCCCAGCATTTT.

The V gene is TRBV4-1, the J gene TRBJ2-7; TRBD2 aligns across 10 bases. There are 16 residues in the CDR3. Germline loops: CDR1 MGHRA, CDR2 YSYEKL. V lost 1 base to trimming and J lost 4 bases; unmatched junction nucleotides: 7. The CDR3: CASSQVISSGGYEQYF. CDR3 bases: TGCGCCAGCAGCCAAGTAATTTCTAGCGGGGGATACGAGCAGTACTTC.

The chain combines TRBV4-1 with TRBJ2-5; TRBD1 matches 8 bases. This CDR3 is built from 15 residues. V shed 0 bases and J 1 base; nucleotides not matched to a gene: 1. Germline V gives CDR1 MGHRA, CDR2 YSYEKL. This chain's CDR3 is CASSQDGQGQETQYF. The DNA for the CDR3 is TGCGCCAGCAGCCAAGACGGACAGGGCCAAGAGACCCAGTACTTC.

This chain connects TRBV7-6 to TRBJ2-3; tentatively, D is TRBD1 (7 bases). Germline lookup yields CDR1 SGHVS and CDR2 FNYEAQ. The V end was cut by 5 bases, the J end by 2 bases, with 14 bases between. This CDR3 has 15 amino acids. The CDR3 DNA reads TGTGCCAGCAGCCTTCAGGGGGGAAACACAGATACGCAGTATTTT. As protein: CASSLQGGNTDTQYF.

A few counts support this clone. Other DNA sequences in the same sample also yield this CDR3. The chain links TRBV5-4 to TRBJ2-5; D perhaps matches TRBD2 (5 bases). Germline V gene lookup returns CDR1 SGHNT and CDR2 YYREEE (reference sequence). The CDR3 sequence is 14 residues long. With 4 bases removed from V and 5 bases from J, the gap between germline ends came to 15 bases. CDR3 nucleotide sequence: TGTGCCAGCAGCGCGACACTAGGTTTGGAGACCCAGTACTTC. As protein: CASSATLGLETQYF. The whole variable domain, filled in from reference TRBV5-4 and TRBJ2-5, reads ETGVTQSPTHLIKTRGQQVTLRCSSQSGHNTVSWYQQALGQGPQFIFQYYREEENGRGNFPPRFSGLQFPNYSSELNVNALELDDSALYLCASSATLGLETQYFGPGTRLLVL.

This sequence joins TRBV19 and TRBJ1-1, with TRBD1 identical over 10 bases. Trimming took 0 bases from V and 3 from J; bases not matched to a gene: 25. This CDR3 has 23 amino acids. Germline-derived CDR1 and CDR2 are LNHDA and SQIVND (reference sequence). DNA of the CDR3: TGTGCCAGTAGTATAGACACGACAGGGGGCTACGCTCGGGGGGCCCTGATGGACACTGAAGCTTTCTTT. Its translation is CASSIDTTGGYARGALMDTEAFF.

The DNA for the CDR3 is TGTGCCAGCAGCGTAACTCTCAATTCACCCCTCCACTTT. Its protein product is CASSVTLNSPLHF. The chain links TRBV9 to TRBJ1-6; D gene ambiguous. V was clipped by 1 base and J by 7 bases, with 6 bases between them. CDR1 is SGDLS and CDR2 is YYNGEE in the germline V gene. CDR3 length equals 13 residues.

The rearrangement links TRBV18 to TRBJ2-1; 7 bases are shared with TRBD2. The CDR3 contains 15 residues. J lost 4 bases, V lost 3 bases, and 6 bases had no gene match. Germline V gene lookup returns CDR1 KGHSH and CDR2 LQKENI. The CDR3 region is CASSPRQGLYNEQFF. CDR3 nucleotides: TGTGCCAGCTCACCGAGGCAGGGACTATACAATGAGCAGTTCTTC.

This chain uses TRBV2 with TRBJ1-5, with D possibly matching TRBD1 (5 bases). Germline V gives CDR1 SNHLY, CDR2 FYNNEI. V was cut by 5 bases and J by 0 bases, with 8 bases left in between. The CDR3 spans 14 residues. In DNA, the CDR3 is TGTGCCAGCAGTCGGACATATAGCAATCAGCCCCAGCATTTT. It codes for CASSRTYSNQPQHF.

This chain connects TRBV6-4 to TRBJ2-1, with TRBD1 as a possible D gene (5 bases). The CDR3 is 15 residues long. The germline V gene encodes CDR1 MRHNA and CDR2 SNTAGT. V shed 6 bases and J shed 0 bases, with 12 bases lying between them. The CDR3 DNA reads TGTGCCAGCAGCACAGACAGAGGCTCCTACAATGAGCAGTTCTTC. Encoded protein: CASSTDRGSYNEQFF.

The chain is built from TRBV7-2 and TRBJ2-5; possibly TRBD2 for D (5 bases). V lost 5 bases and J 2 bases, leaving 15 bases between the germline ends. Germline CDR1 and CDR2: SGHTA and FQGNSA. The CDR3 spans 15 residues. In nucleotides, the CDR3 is TGTGCCAGCAGCAGAGGGCCCGGCGGGCAAGAGACCCAGTACTTC. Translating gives CASSRGPGGQETQYF. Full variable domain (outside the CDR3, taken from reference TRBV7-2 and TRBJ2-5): GAGVSQSPSNKVTEKGKDVELRCDPISGHTALYWYRQSLGQGLEFLIYFQGNSAPDKSGLPSDRFSAERTGGSVSTLTIQRTQQEDSAVYLCASSRGPGGQETQYFGPGTRLLVL.

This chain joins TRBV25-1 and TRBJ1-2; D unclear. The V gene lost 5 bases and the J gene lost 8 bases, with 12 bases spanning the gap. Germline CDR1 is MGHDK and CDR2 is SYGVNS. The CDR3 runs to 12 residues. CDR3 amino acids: CASSHLSRGYTF. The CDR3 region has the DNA TGTGCCAGCAGTCATCTCAGCAGGGGCTACACCTTC.

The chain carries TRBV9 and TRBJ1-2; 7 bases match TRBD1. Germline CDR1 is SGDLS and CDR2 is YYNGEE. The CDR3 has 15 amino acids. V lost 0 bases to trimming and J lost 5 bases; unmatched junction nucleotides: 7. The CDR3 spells CASSVADGTAYGYTF. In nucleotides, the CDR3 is TGTGCCAGCAGCGTAGCAGACGGGACAGCTTATGGCTACACCTTC.

Written as DNA, the CDR3 is TGTGCCAGCAGAGAAACAGGGCAAGAGACCCAGTACTTC. This codes for CASRETGQETQYF. The chain uses TRBV6-5 and TRBJ2-5, with D perhaps TRBD1 (6 bases). CDR1 and CDR2 from the germline V gene are MNHEY and SVGAGI. Trimming stripped 6 bases from V and 2 bases from J, with 10 bases between. The CDR3 length is 13 residues.

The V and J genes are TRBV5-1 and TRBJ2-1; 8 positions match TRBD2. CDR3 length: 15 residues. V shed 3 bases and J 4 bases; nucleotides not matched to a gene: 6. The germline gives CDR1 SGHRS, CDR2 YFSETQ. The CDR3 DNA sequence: TGCGCCAGCAGCTCCCTAGCGGGTATATACAATGAGCAGTTCTTC. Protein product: CASSSLAGIYNEQFF.